This record covers a single TCR beta chain. Assay used: immunoSEQ multiplex PCR; TCRdb lists only in-frame clones, some missing. The repertoire holds 100,000 to 150,000 clones, with around 70% as singletons. The sample is drawn from a study of blood T cell repertoires in COVID-19. The sequencing input was peripheral blood. The receptor was derived from a man between 60 and 75 years old with acute or convalescent COVID-19.

The CDR3 reads CASSLLGTSGNEQFF. The CDR3 DNA follows: TGTGCCAGCAGTTTATTAGGGACTAGCGGCAATGAGCAGTTCTTC. The gene calls are TRBV27 and TRBJ2-1, with 11 bases matching TRBD2. Germline CDR1 MNHEY, CDR2 SMNVEV (reference sequence). The CDR3 loop spans 15 amino acids. V shed 1 base, J shed 6 bases, and the junction held 2 bases outside the gene matches.